This T cell receptor beta chain was sequenced in a study of shared clonotypes between healthy human individuals. Study overall: Used for every donor were three CD4 naive, three CD4 memory, two CD8 naive and one CD8 memory plate.

The study ran the assay at deep level. Assay used: immunoSEQ multiplex PCR; TCRdb lists only in-frame clones, some missing. The sample holds 2 million to 3 million clones, over 85% seen once. The CDR3 length is 15 residues. From germline, CDR1 is SGDLS and CDR2 YYNGEE. J gave up 7 bases and V 1 base, and 5 bases lay outside the gene matches. Every one of the donors was a Caucasian adult that lived in Nashville, Tennessee. The chain carries TRBV9 and TRBJ1-3, with TRBD1 matching 10 bases. Sequencing used naive CD4+ T cells from PBMCs. Subset indicated: CD45RA+ positively selected. The receptor was isolated from a young man in good health. Some clones in this sample may be carry-over from other donors' samples. The CDR3 reads CASSVTTGGFNTIYF. In nucleotides, the CDR3 is TGTGCCAGCAGCGTAACGACAGGGGGCTTCAACACCATATATTTT. Supplemented by reference TRBV9 and TRBJ1-3, the full variable domain reads DSGVTQTPKHLITATGQRVTLRCSPRSGDLSVYWYQQSLDQGLQFLIQYYNGEERAKGNILERFSAQQFPDLHSELNLSSLELGDSALYFCASSVTTGGFNTIYFGEGSWLTVV.